These 30 T cell receptor beta chains originate from one sample sequenced in a study of T cell responses to AZD1222 COVID-19 vaccine. Sequencing used immunoSEQ multiplex PCR; TCRdb keeps in-frame clones, though not all of them. Here the sample spans 140,000 to 150,000 clones, around 90% being singletons. Sequences were derived from peripheral blood, sampled 28 days after the second AZD1222 dose. These receptors were obtained from an adult who received the AZD1222 COVID-19 vaccine.

This clone was observed a single time. The rearrangement uses TRBV6-2 or TRBV6-3 and TRBJ1-4, with D maybe TRBD1 (6 bases). V was pared by 4 bases and J by 8 bases, with 14 bases between. The V gene's germline CDR1 is MNHEY and CDR2 SVGEGT. The CDR3 consists of 14 residues. CDR3 sequence (DNA): TGTGCCAGCAGTTTTGGCAGGGGAGGCGAAAAACTGTTTTTT. Its translation is CASSFGRGGEKLFF.

The chain links TRBV7-3 to TRBJ2-3; D may match TRBD1 or TRBD2 (5 bases each). Trimming stripped 3 bases from V and 4 bases from J, with 11 bases between. The length of the CDR3 is 14 residues. Germline CDR1 is SGHTA and CDR2 is FQGTGA. As DNA, the CDR3 is TGTGCCAGCAGCTTTCGGGGCGAAGCAGATACGCAGTATTTT. It specifies CASSFRGEADTQYF.

The gene calls are TRBV9 and TRBJ2-1, with 15 bases aligning to TRBD2. CDR1 is SGDLS, CDR2 YYNGEE, per germline. This CDR3 region has 20 residues. Germline trimming cut 1 base from V and 1 base from J; bases unmatched to any gene: 9. Written as DNA, the CDR3 is TGTGCCAGCAGCGTAAAAGCCGGGACTAGCGGGAGGCTTTCCTACAATGAGCAGTTCTTC. It translates to CASSVKAGTSGRLSYNEQFF.

This chain links TRBV7-5 with TRBJ2-2; no DNA check was done on the table's D call, TRBD2. TRBV7-5 is a pseudogene locus. This CDR3 is built from 12 residues. In DNA, the CDR3 is TGTGTCTCAAAAAGAGGGTCCCGGGAGCTGTTTTTT. It translates to CVSKRGSRELFF.

The sample holds one count of this clone. The DNA of the CDR3 is TGTGCCAGCAGTGCCAGGGATCAGCCCCAGCATTTT. This sequence encodes CASSARDQPQHF. This chain links TRBV2 with TRBJ1-5, with D possibly matching TRBD1 (5 bases). Trimming took 4 bases from V and 5 from J, leaving 6 bases between them. The CDR3 spans 12 residues. The germline CDR1 and CDR2 sequences are SNHLY and FYNNEI.

This chain uses TRBV2 with TRBJ2-1; no clear D gene. Trimming stripped 7 bases from V and 4 bases from J, with 11 bases between. This CDR3 region has 13 residues. Germline CDR1 and CDR2: SNHLY and FYNNEI. CDR3 protein: CASNGPAYNEQFF. The CDR3 nucleotides read TGTGCCAGCAACGGGCCCGCTTACAATGAGCAGTTCTTC.

Only a few counts were recorded for this clone. The genes are TRBV4-1 and TRBJ2-7, with unresolved D. V was pared by 8 bases and J by 4 bases, with 9 bases between. Germline loops: CDR1 MGHRA, CDR2 YSYEKL. This CDR3 region has 11 residues. The CDR3 is CASPWGYEQYF. The CDR3 DNA follows: TGCGCCAGCCCTTGGGGTTACGAGCAGTACTTC.

The V gene is TRBV5-1, the J gene TRBJ1-1, with D perhaps matching TRBD1 (6 bases). V was cut by 0 bases and J by 4 bases, with 10 bases left in between. The CDR3 loop spans 14 amino acids. Germline lookup yields CDR1 SGHRS and CDR2 YFSETQ. CDR3 loop: CASSLGGGLTEAFF. For the CDR3, the DNA is TGCGCCAGCAGCTTGGGTGGGGGGCTCACTGAAGCTTTCTTT.

The chain has TRBV5-8 and TRBJ2-1; D may match TRBD1 or TRBD2 (6 bases each). The germline gives CDR1 SGHTS, CDR2 YDEGEE. V was pared by 0 bases and J by 7 bases, with 14 bases between. The CDR3 has 15 residues. The CDR3 coding sequence is TGTGCCAGCAGCTTGGTGGGGGGCTTTCGGAATGAGCAGTTCTTC. The encoded protein is CASSLVGGFRNEQFF.

CDR3 in amino acids: CASSYSGGEQFF. CDR3 bases: TGTGCCAGCAGTTACTCGGGGGGGGAGCAGTTCTTC. The chain is built from TRBV6-5 and TRBJ2-1; 7 nucleotides match TRBD2. The length of the CDR3 is 12 residues. V shed 0 bases, J shed 10 bases, and the junction held 0 bases outside the gene matches. Per germline, CDR1 MNHEY and CDR2 SVGAGI.

The rearrangement joins TRBV19 to TRBJ2-5; 7 bases fit TRBD2. From germline, CDR1 is LNHDA and CDR2 SQIVND (reference sequence). V gave up 5 bases and J gave up 5 bases; unmatched junction bases: 11. The CDR3 runs 15 residues. This chain's CDR3 is CASSPRGRREETQYF. The CDR3 coding sequence is TGTGCCAGTAGTCCTCGGGGGAGGCGGGAGGAGACCCAGTACTTC.

The chain couples TRBV18 to TRBJ1-1; D is possibly TRBD1 (5 bases). Germline V CDR1 and CDR2: KGHSH, LQKENI. Trimming took 1 base from V and 8 from J, leaving 11 bases between them. The CDR3 has 13 residues. The CDR3 DNA reads as TGTGCCAGCTCACCACGCTCAAGACAGGAAGCTTTCTTT. As protein: CASSPRSRQEAFF.

The gene calls are TRBV19 and TRBJ1-2; a possible D gene is TRBD1 (6 bases). V gave up 5 bases and J gave up 5 bases, with 24 bases separating them. The germline CDR1 and CDR2 sequences are LNHDA and SQIVND (reference sequence). The CDR3 is made up of 17 amino acids. CDR3 sequence reads: CASSQGSLALGRYGYTF. The CDR3 region has the DNA TGTGCCAGTAGTCAGGGGTCGCTAGCCTTGGGTCGGTATGGCTACACCTTC.

The rearrangement joins TRBV7-9 to TRBJ1-4; D uncertain. This CDR3 contains 15 residues. Germline V lookup: CDR1 SEHNR, CDR2 FQNEAQ (reference sequence). Trimming left V 5 bases short and J 8 bases short, with 18 bases between. CDR3 sequence reads: CASSPGSNFEEKLFF. CDR3 coding DNA: TGTGCCAGCAGCCCCGGGTCGAACTTCGAAGAAAAACTGTTTTTT.

V usage is TRBV6-2 or TRBV6-3 and J usage is TRBJ1-5, with D possibly matching TRBD1 (5 bases). The germline gives CDR1 MNHEY, CDR2 SVGEGT. V lost 2 bases to trimming and J lost 6 bases, with 11 bases between them. This CDR3 has 14 residues. CDR3 nucleotides: TGTGCCAGCAGTTACGGGGCACCCAGTCAGCCCCAGCATTTT. Amino acid sequence: CASSYGAPSQPQHF.

This CDR3 reads CASSSLIEQFF. DNA for the CDR3: TGTGCCAGCAGTTCCTTAATTGAGCAGTTCTTC. The chain couples TRBV6-5 to TRBJ2-1; D ambiguous. CDR3 length: 11 residues. The V gene's germline CDR1 is MNHEY and CDR2 SVGAGI. V was clipped by 4 bases and J by 9 bases, with 7 bases between them.

This clone turned up a few times. This chain uses TRBV6-2 or TRBV6-3 with TRBJ2-5; D gene ambiguous. Germline CDR1 reads MNHEY; CDR2 reads SVGEGT. Trimming left V 0 bases short and J 3 bases short, with 5 bases between. The CDR3 totals 13 residues. DNA of the CDR3: TGTGCCAGCAGTTACTCGGCTGAAGAGACCCAGTACTTC. This sequence encodes CASSYSAEETQYF.

This chain links TRBV10-3 with TRBJ2-2; weak D call: TRBD2 (6 bases). Germline CDR1 is ENHRY and CDR2 is SYGVKD. V was shortened by 10 bases and J by 0 bases, with 18 bases between the two germline ends. The CDR3 is made up of 16 amino acids. In DNA form, the CDR3 reads TGTGCCACCCCGGCGCACGGGGGTTCGAACACCGGGGAGCTGTTTTTT. Translation gives CATPAHGGSNTGELFF.

This clone was seen once. The chain joins TRBV6-7 to TRBJ1-1; D gene ambiguous. TRBV6-7 is an open reading frame, and its role is uncertain. The CDR3 consists of 15 residues. With 0 bases removed from V and 3 bases from J, the gap between germline ends came to 11 bases. CDR3 residues: CASSYSITYYTEAFF. CDR3 nucleotides: TGTGCCAGCAGTTACTCGATTACCTATTACACTGAAGCTTTCTTT.

The chain is built from TRBV5-1 and TRBJ2-1, with D possibly TRBD2 on 6 matching bases. The germline CDR1 and CDR2 sequences are SGHRS and YFSETQ. V was pared by 1 base and J by 9 bases, with 14 bases between. The CDR3 has 14 residues. The chain's CDR3 is CASSLPSSAFEQFF. DNA of the CDR3: TGCGCCAGCAGCTTGCCGTCTAGCGCGTTTGAGCAGTTCTTC.

The gene calls are TRBV15 and TRBJ1-4; no clear D. The CDR3 runs to 12 residues. V was trimmed by 5 bases and J by 8 bases, leaving 9 bases between them. Germline CDR1 reads LNHNV; CDR2 reads YYDKDF (reference sequence). The CDR3 is CATSQAWEKLFF. CDR3 DNA sequence: TGTGCCACCAGCCAGGCGTGGGAAAAACTGTTTTTT.

The J gene is TRBJ2-1, the V gene TRBV2; TRBD2 matches at 8 bases. Germline V gene sequence: CDR1 SNHLY, CDR2 FYNNEI. V was pared by 5 bases and J by 7 bases, with 13 bases of the junction left unmatched. This CDR3 is 16 amino acids long. CDR3 coding DNA: TGTGCCAGCAGTTATAAACCCGGGACTAGTCGGAATGAGCAGTTCTTC. Translating gives CASSYKPGTSRNEQFF.

V gene TRBV29-1 combines with J gene TRBJ1-1, with D hard to call. V shed 4 bases and J shed 11 bases, with 20 bases lying between them. CDR1 SQVTM and CDR2 ANQGSEA come from the germline V gene. The CDR3 length is 13 residues. Here the CDR3 reads CSVVVPESESAFF. CDR3 in DNA: TGCAGCGTTGTAGTCCCGGAATCCGAGTCCGCTTTCTTT. The full variable domain, with the rest looked up from reference TRBV29-1 and TRBJ1-1, is SAVISQKPSRDICQRGTSLTIQCQVDSQVTMMFWYRQQPGQSLTLIATANQGSEATYESGFVIDKFPISRPNLTFSTLTVSNMSPEDSSIYLCSVVVPESESAFFGQGTRLTVV.

This chain joins TRBV19 and TRBJ2-5, with 8 bases identical to TRBD2. This CDR3 is built from 16 residues. From germline, CDR1 is LNHDA and CDR2 SQIVND (reference sequence). V shed 2 bases, J shed 2 bases, and the junction held 7 bases outside the gene matches. DNA for the CDR3: TGTGCCAGTAGTATAAAGGGCGCGGGGGGTCAAGAGACCCAGTACTTC. This gives the protein CASSIKGAGGQETQYF.

This sequence joins TRBV19 and TRBJ1-1; weak D call: TRBD1 (5 bases). Germline V gene sequence: CDR1 LNHDA, CDR2 SQIVND (reference sequence). The V and J ends lost 2 bases and 7 bases respectively, with 14 bases between them. The CDR3 runs 14 residues. DNA of the CDR3: TGTGCCAGTAGTATATCGGGACGAGGGAGTGAAGCTTTCTTT. Its translation: CASSISGRGSEAFF.

V gene TRBV7-2 combines with J gene TRBJ2-1; perhaps TRBD2 as D (6 bases). The CDR3 totals 14 residues. Germline lookup yields CDR1 SGHTA and CDR2 FQGNSA. V lost 4 bases and J lost 6, with 13 bases in between. CDR3 region: CASSSLRGINEQFF. CDR3 bases: TGTGCCAGCAGCTCCCTTCGGGGGATCAATGAGCAGTTCTTC.

This chain links TRBV6-5 with TRBJ2-1, with 9 bases lining up with TRBD1. Germline V CDR1 and CDR2: MNHEY, SVGAGI. The CDR3 contains 16 residues. The V gene end was trimmed by 2 bases and the J gene end by 2 bases; junction bases not matched to a gene: 4. The CDR3 DNA reads TGTGCCAGCAGTTACCGAGACAGGGGGGCCTACAATGAGCAGTTCTTC. Translation gives CASSYRDRGAYNEQFF.

The rearrangement uses TRBV6-5 and TRBJ1-6; possible D gene TRBD1, 6 bases. CDR1 MNHEY and CDR2 SVGAGI come from the germline V gene. The V gene lost 2 bases and the J gene lost 6 bases, with 14 bases spanning the gap. CDR3 length: 16 amino acids. The DNA of the CDR3 is TGTGCCAGCAGTTACGACAGGCCGACCCTTAATTCACCCCTCCACTTT. This translates into CASSYDRPTLNSPLHF.

This chain connects TRBV7-2 to TRBJ2-1, with a tentative D call TRBD1 (6 bases). The CDR3 spans 14 residues. CDR1 SGHTA and CDR2 FQGNSA come from the germline V gene. V was pared by 1 base and J by 6 bases, with 10 bases between. The CDR3 loop is CASSLGPGVNEQFF. The CDR3, as DNA: TGTGCCAGCAGCTTAGGGCCAGGGGTCAATGAGCAGTTCTTC. The whole variable domain, filled in from reference TRBV7-2 and TRBJ2-1, reads GAGVSQSPSNKVTEKGKDVELRCDPISGHTALYWYRQSLGQGLEFLIYFQGNSAPDKSGLPSDRFSAERTGGSVSTLTIQRTQQEDSAVYLCASSLGPGVNEQFFGPGTRLTVL.

V and J are TRBV5-4 and TRBJ1-1; a weak D match, TRBD1 (5 bases). CDR3 length equals 15 residues. Trimming left V 3 bases short and J 1 base short, with 13 bases between. CDR1 is SGHNT and CDR2 is YYREEE in the germline V gene (reference sequence). As DNA, the CDR3 is TGTGCCAGCAGCTGGGGGGAATTAGGGAACACTGAAGCTTTCTTT. Amino acids: CASSWGELGNTEAFF.